This entry is about one TCR beta chain. The data are from a study of blood T cell repertoires in COVID-19. Some clones are missing from TCRdb's copy, which holds only in-frame ones; the method was immunoSEQ multiplex PCR. The sample has about 390,000 clones; approximately 87% are singletons. Germline V CDR1 and CDR2: MNHEY, SVGAGI. Trimming pared 0 bases from V and 2 bases from J, leaving 10 bases between. This CDR3 has 15 residues. The receptor comes from a woman aged 55-69 years with COVID-19, enrolled during active disease. The specimen was peripheral blood. The chain couples TRBV6-5 to TRBJ2-5; a weak D match, TRBD2 (5 bases). CDR3 in amino acids: CASSYSRADQETQYF. CDR3 sequence (DNA): TGTGCCAGCAGTTACTCGAGGGCAGATCAAGAGACCCAGTACTTC.